The TCR beta chain described here comes from a study of cytomegalovirus exposure and HLA in healthy donors. Worth noting for this clone: What it binds is unknown.

Points from the study as a whole: Per a later analysis, HLA-associated TCR beta chains showed more clonal expansion than other, equally common TCR beta chains.

J was trimmed by 2 bases and V by 3 bases; bases with no gene match: 4. In germline, CDR1 is MDHEN, CDR2 SYDVKM. The CDR3 is made up of 15 amino acids. PCR employed 60 Vbeta and 13 Jbeta primers. Clones were sequenced by immunoSEQ multiplex PCR, and TCRdb holds only the in-frame ones, with some missing. Of 100,000 to 150,000 clones listed, around three quarters are singletons. The sequencing sample was made of PBMCs. The sequence was obtained from a man aged 25 to 40 in good health and CMV-seronegative. The chain is built from TRBV28 and TRBJ1-3; 7 bases align to TRBD1. CDR3 sequence reads: CASSLKGAAGNTIYF. Written as DNA, the CDR3 is TGTGCCAGCAGTTTGAAGGGGGCAGCTGGAAACACCATATATTTT. Supplemented by reference TRBV28 and TRBJ1-3, the full variable domain reads DVKVTQSSRYLVKRTGEKVFLECVQDMDHENMFWYRQDPGLGLRLIYFSYDVKMKEKGDIPEGYSVSREKKERFSLILESASTNQTSMYLCASSLKGAAGNTIYFGEGSWLTVV.